This TCR beta chain came from a study of T-cell memory formation after mild COVID-19 (dated by TCRdb to about 2021). Context from the whole study: TCR sequence clusters from the two donors were largely donor specific. In a couple of donors, T-cell clones that expanded and contracted after mild COVID-19 were followed by sequencing TCRalpha and TCRbeta repertoires longitudinally. Two young, previously healthy adult volunteers made up the cohort, one male and one female.

Based on the germline V gene, the CDR1 and CDR2 sequences are SGHVS and FQNEAQ. The CDR3 measures 15 amino acids from cysteine to phenylalanine. Only the CDR3 DNA is retained, 45 bases long and in frame from the first base. V is trimmed back by 5 bases and J by 4 bases, and the junction contains 6 bases that no gene match accounts for. This clonotype was counted ten times or more. Its antigen is still unknown. Per-nucleotide qualities are absent, and no much larger clonotype sits a single base away. Sequencing used an Illumina NovaSeq 6000. Using 5'RACE with constant-segment primers, TCRalpha and TCRbeta cDNA libraries were constructed, with sample barcodes and unique molecular identifiers added in the process. RNA was extracted from every sample with Trizol reagent. Amplification of the libraries took two PCR steps, and the second step added a second sample barcode plus Illumina TruSeq adapters. The libraries were sequenced on an Illumina NovaSeq using 2 x 150 bp paired-end reads. The source study handled its data this way. Demultiplexing of reads and collapsing into UMI-guided consensus sequences were performed with migec v1.2.7. With mixcr v2.1.11, UMI consensuses were aligned to TRA and TRB V and J templates and assembled into clonotypes. Clonotypes were classified as expanded or contracted when called significant by both edgeR and NoisET, with noise models trained on biological replicates. For edgeR calls, the thresholds were a false discovery rate-adjusted p below 0.01 and a log2 fold-change of 1. As an exploratory analysis of dynamics, max-normalized trajectories of the 1000 most abundant clonotypes were examined by PCA with hierarchical clustering. The CD4 or CD8 phenotype of responding clones was assigned using the separately sequenced CD4+ and CD8+ repertoires. TCRdb reworked the public reads: Q25 trimming with fastp, MiXCR clone assembly, productive beta chains retained. Rows merge per CDR3 protein into single entries with the most common DNA and genes. The V and J calls were determined by TCRdb, not by the authors. This sample gives 200,000 or so distinct CDR3 sequences in total; about 17% of them show up just once. Clones ranked in the top ten supply about 2.4% of the sample.

Ficoll-Paque density gradient centrifugation was the method used to isolate PBMCs. The investigation overall reported the following: Balanced CD4/CD8 phenotypes were observed for clones contracting from day 15 to 85, whereas a bias towards CD4+ was observed for a second wave of clones expanding from day 15 to 37. Some responding clones were found in pre-infection memory, which suggests that pre-existing cross-reactive memory T cells took part in the SARS-CoV-2 response. The study covered only two mild cases, and larger cohorts including severe cases with pre-infection samples were considered necessary. SARS-CoV-2 specificity of the second-wave clones peaking on day 37 was not confirmed. Contracting CD4+ clones appeared mostly in the CM and EM memory subsets, whereas CD8+ clones were enriched in EMRA.

The receptor was isolated from an adult woman who had mild COVID-19 (a few samples of this study predate the infection). The sample titles of this study are shuffled in the database, so cell type and time point are left out; the donor was told from shared clones. Rearrangement joined TRBV7-8 to TRBJ2-5, with 11 bases in between that match TRBD1. Sequencing was done on a sample of PBMCs or a T cell subset sorted from them (not recorded which). The CDR3 reads as follows: CASSPGQGARETQYF. The bases read TGTGCCAGCAGCCCAGGACAGGGGGCGCGAGAGACCCAGTACTTC.